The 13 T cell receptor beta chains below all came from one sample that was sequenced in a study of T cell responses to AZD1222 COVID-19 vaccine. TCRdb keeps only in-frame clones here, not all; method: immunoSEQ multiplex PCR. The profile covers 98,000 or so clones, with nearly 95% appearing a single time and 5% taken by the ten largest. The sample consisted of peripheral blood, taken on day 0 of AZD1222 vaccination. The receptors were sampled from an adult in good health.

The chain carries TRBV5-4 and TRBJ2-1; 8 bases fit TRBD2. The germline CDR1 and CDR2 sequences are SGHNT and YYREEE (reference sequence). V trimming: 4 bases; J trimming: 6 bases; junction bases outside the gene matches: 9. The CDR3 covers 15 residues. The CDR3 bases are TGTGCCAGCAGCCACCCAGCGGGGGAGTTCAATGAGCAGTTCTTC. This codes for CASSHPAGEFNEQFF.

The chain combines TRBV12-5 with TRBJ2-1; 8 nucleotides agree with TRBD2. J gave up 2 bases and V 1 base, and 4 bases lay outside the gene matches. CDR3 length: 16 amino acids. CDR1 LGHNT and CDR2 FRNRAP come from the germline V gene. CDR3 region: CASGLGSGNTYNEQFF. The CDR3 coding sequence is TGTGCTAGTGGTTTGGGTAGCGGGAATACCTACAATGAGCAGTTCTTC.

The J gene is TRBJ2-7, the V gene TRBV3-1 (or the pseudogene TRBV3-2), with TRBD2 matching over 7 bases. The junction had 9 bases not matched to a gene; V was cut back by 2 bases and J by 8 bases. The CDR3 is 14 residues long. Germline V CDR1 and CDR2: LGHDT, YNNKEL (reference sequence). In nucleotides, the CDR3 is TGTGCCAGCAGCCAAATGACTAGCCGAGGCAAGCAGTACTTC. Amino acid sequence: CASSQMTSRGKQYF.

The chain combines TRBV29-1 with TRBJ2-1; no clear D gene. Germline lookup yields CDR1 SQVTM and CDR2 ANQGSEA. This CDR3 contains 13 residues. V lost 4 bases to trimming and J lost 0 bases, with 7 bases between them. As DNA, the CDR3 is TGCAGCGTTGTTGTCTACTCCTACAATGAGCAGTTCTTC. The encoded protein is CSVVVYSYNEQFF.

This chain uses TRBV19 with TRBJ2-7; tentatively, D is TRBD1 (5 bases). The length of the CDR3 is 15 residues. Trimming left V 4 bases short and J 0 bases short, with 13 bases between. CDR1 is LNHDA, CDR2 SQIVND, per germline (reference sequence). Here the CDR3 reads CASSNPRASSYEQYF. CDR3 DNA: TGTGCCAGTAGTAACCCCAGGGCCAGCTCCTACGAGCAGTACTTC.

CDR3 DNA sequence: TGCAGCGTTGCACAGAGGAGCTCCTACAATGAGCAGTTCTTC. Its translation: CSVAQRSSYNEQFF. The chain joins TRBV29-1 to TRBJ2-1; D not certain. CDR3 length equals 14 residues. V was trimmed by 4 bases and J by 0 bases, leaving 10 bases between them. Germline V gives CDR1 SQVTM, CDR2 ANQGSEA.

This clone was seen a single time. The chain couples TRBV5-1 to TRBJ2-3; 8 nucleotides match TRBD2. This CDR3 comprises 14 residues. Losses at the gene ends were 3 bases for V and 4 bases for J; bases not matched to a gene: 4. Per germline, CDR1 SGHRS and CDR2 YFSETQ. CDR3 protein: CASSSQAGADTQYF. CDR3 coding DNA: TGCGCCAGCAGCTCCCAAGCGGGAGCAGATACGCAGTATTTT.

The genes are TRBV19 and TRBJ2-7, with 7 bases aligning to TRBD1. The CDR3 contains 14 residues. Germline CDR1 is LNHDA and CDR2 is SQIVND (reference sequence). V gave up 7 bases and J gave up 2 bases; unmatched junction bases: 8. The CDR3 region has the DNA TGTGCCAGTACCCGGACAGGAGCTACCTACGAGCAGTACTTC. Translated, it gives CASTRTGATYEQYF.

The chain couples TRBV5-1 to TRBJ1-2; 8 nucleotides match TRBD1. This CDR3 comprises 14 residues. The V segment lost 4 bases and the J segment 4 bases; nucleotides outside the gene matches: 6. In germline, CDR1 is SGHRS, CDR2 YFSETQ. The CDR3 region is CASSARQGSYGYTF. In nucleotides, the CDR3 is TGCGCCAGCAGCGCACGACAGGGGAGCTATGGCTACACCTTC.

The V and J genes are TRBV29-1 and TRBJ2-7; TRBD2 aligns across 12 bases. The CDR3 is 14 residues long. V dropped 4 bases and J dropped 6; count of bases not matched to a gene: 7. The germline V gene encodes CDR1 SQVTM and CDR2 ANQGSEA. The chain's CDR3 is CSVGGRLAGAEQYF. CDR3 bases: TGCAGCGTTGGGGGGCGACTAGCGGGAGCCGAGCAGTACTTC.

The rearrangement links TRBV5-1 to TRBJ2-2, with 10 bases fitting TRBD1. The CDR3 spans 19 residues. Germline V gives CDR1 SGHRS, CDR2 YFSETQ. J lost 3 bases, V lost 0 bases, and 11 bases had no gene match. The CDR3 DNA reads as TGCGCCAGCAGCTTGGGCCCCCTGGGACAGGGGTTAGACACCGGGGAGCTGTTTTTT. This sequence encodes CASSLGPLGQGLDTGELFF.

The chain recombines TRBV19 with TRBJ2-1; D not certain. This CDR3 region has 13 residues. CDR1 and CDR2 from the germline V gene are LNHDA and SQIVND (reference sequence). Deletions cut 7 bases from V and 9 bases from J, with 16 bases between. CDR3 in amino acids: CASTSGPRGEQFF. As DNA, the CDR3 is TGTGCCAGTACCTCAGGACCTCGCGGTGAGCAGTTCTTC.

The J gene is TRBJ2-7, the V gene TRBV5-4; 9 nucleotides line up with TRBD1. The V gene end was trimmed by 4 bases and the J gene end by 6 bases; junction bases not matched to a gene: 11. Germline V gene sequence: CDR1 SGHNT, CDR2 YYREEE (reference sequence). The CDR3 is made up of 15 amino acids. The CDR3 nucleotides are TGTGCCAGCAGCACAAGGGACAGGGTGGTTGGCGAGCAGTACTTC. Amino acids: CASSTRDRVVGEQYF.